A single sample gave rise to the 3 T cell receptor beta chains below, sequenced in a study of regulatory T cells in long-lasting Graves disease. Regarding time point: persistent/refractory GD, antithyroid drugs over 5 years with positive TRAb. Preparation of the TCR library used RNA extracted from PBMCs. Both iRepertoire HTBI primers and Arm-PCR of CDR3 regions were used to build the TCR beta libraries. MiXCR was run by TCRdb on the multiplex PCR reads, yielding one entry per CDR3 protein. The repertoire holds a few hundred thousand distinct CDR3 sequences, with less than 25% as singletons. This sample comprised peripheral blood mononuclear cells (PBMCs), obtained when the disease was refractory, from a patient treated with antithyroid drugs. These TCRs come from a female donor with Graves disease.

This clonotype was observed once. The rearrangement uses TRBV27 and TRBJ2-3; TRBD2 might be the D (6 bases). This CDR3 is 15 amino acids long. Germline V gene lookup returns CDR1 MNHEY and CDR2 SMNVEV (reference sequence). Trimming stripped 2 bases from V and 6 bases from J, with 15 bases between. The CDR3 is CASSLTGVEGDTQYF. In DNA, the CDR3 is TGTGCCAGCAGTTTAACGGGAGTTGAGGGGGATACGCAGTATTTT.

This clonotype was seen repeatedly, ten times or more. The CDR3 spells CASSRDIVYEQYF. CDR3 nucleotides: TGTGCCAGCAGCCGGGACATCGTTTACGAGCAGTACTTC. The chain carries TRBV7-2 and TRBJ2-7; a possible D gene is TRBD1 (6 bases). The CDR3 extends over 13 amino acids. The germline V gene encodes CDR1 SGHTA and CDR2 FQGNSA. Trimming took 5 bases from V and 4 from J, leaving 12 bases between them.

The V call is TRBV7-9, the J call TRBJ1-2; possibly TRBD1 for D (6 bases). CDR3 length: 14 residues. The germline V gene has CDR1 SEHNR and CDR2 FQNEAQ (reference sequence). V lost 5 bases to trimming and J lost 4 bases, with 14 bases between them. The CDR3 bases are TGTGCCAGCAGCCCCGGGGGCGGGCCCTATGGCTACACCTTC. Its translation: CASSPGGGPYGYTF.